The 20 T cell receptor beta chains given below trace back to one sample, sequenced in a study of response to subunit inactivated influenza vaccine. TCRdb fed the RT-PCR reads into MiXCR, producing one record per CDR3 protein. The sample lists around 710,000 distinct CDR3 sequences, roughly 13% seen once, with less than 7% in the top ten. The source was PBMCs from blood, collected roughly 2 weeks before vaccination. Source of these receptors: a man aged 50 to 59 who received an inactivated influenza vaccine.

The chain couples TRBV2 to TRBJ2-1; D unclear. CDR1 SNHLY and CDR2 FYNNEI come from the germline V gene. The CDR3 has 13 amino acids. V gave up 7 bases and J gave up 5 bases, with 12 bases separating them. The chain's CDR3 is CASTVPRNNEQFF. CDR3 nucleotides: TGTGCCAGCACCGTGCCCAGGAACAATGAGCAGTTCTTC.

This clonotype has at least ten counts. The chain is built from TRBV29-1 and TRBJ2-4, with 7 positions matching TRBD2. V gave up 4 bases and J gave up 11 bases; unmatched junction bases: 5. CDR3 size: 11 residues. The V gene's germline CDR1 is SQVTM and CDR2 ANQGSEA. CDR3 sequence reads: CSVVGSGVQYF. The CDR3 DNA reads as TGCAGCGTTGTAGGCAGCGGGGTTCAGTACTTC.

This chain joins TRBV7-9 and TRBJ2-5; 9 bases match TRBD2. The germline V gene has CDR1 SEHNR and CDR2 FQNEAQ (reference sequence). V trimming: 6 bases; J trimming: 5 bases; junction bases outside the gene matches: 16. This CDR3 is 17 amino acids long. The CDR3 here is CASRTHLMSGGRETQYF. The CDR3 DNA is TGTGCCAGCAGAACCCACCTTATGAGCGGGGGGAGGGAGACCCAGTACTTC.

Only a few counts were recorded for this clonotype. V and J are TRBV5-1 and TRBJ2-3; 9 bases fit TRBD2. Germline V gene lookup returns CDR1 SGHRS and CDR2 YFSETQ. The CDR3 length is 17 residues. V lost 0 bases to trimming and J lost 2 bases; unmatched junction nucleotides: 7. CDR3 residues: CASSLEPGGGATDTQYF. The CDR3 DNA is TGCGCCAGCAGCTTGGAGCCCGGCGGGGGGGCCACAGATACGCAGTATTTT.

A word on this clonotype: One base away lies a much larger clone, so this may be a sequencing read error. The chain employs TRBV20-1 and TRBJ2-3; TRBD2 matches 7 bases. The CDR3 is made up of 15 amino acids. Germline V gives CDR1 DFQATT, CDR2 SNEGSKA (reference sequence). CDR3: CCARREGSSTDTQYF. Here the CDR3 DNA reads TGCTGTGCTCGGAGGGAGGGTTCTAGCACAGATACGCAGTATTTT.

The chain combines TRBV4-2 with TRBJ2-2; D remains unclear. V dropped 0 bases and J dropped 4 bases, with 6 bases sitting between them. This CDR3 is built from 14 residues. Per germline, CDR1 LGHNA and CDR2 YNFKEQ. The CDR3: CASSQDDITGELFF. CDR3 in DNA: TGTGCCAGCAGCCAAGATGATATCACCGGGGAGCTGTTTTTT.

The gene calls are TRBV28 and TRBJ2-1, with a weak D call TRBD1 (5 bases). The CDR3 consists of 16 residues. V was clipped by 3 bases and J by 0 bases, with 12 bases between them. Germline V gene sequence: CDR1 MDHEN, CDR2 SYDVKM. The CDR3 sequence is CASSFMGLSSYNEQFF. The CDR3 region has the DNA TGTGCCAGCAGTTTCATGGGGCTGAGCTCCTACAATGAGCAGTTCTTC.

The chain uses TRBV7-2 and TRBJ2-5; 9 bases line up with TRBD2. CDR1 and CDR2 (germline): SGHTA, FQGNSA. The V gene end was trimmed by 0 bases and the J gene end by 1 base; junction bases not matched to a gene: 6. The CDR3 covers 17 residues. The CDR3 bases are TGTGCCAGCAGCTTAGCTAAAACGACTAGCGGCCAAGAGACCCAGTACTTC. It encodes CASSLAKTTSGQETQYF.

There are a few counts of this clonotype. The J gene is TRBJ2-3, the V gene TRBV28, with 11 bases that match TRBD2. The V gene end was trimmed by 2 bases and the J gene end by 5 bases; junction bases not matched to a gene: 6. Germline V gives CDR1 MDHEN, CDR2 SYDVKM. This CDR3 has 16 residues. The CDR3 sequence is CASSLLAGGVGDTQYF. CDR3 nucleotide sequence: TGTGCCAGCAGTTTACTAGCGGGAGGAGTGGGAGATACGCAGTATTTT.

In its sample, this clonotype was seen a few times. The V and J genes are TRBV6-5 and TRBJ2-1, with D perhaps being TRBD1 or TRBD2 (5 bases each). The V gene's germline CDR1 is MNHEY and CDR2 SVGAGI. This CDR3 contains 18 residues. V was pared by 0 bases and J by 4 bases, with 19 bases between. The CDR3 DNA is TGTGCCAGCAGTTACTCGGGTACCGGGGCGATGGAGTACAATGAGCAGTTCTTC. This sequence encodes CASSYSGTGAMEYNEQFF.

This clonotype was detected only once. The gene calls are TRBV4-3 and TRBJ2-3; 7 positions agree with TRBD2. With V trimmed by 1 base and J by 0 bases, 7 bases remained unmatched. CDR1 is LGHNA and CDR2 is YSLEER in the germline V gene. The CDR3 has 17 residues. CDR3 loop: CASSQVRDYPSTDTQYF. The DNA for the CDR3 is TGCGCCAGCAGCCAAGTTCGGGACTACCCTAGCACAGATACGCAGTATTTT.

The chain employs TRBV28 and TRBJ1-4; D not certain. Germline CDR1 MDHEN, CDR2 SYDVKM. Trimming took off 2 bases at V and 10 bases at J, with 14 bases between the two ends. This CDR3 has 14 residues. CDR3 DNA: TGTGCCAGCAGTTTAGGGAGGACCCGGACAAAACTGTTTTTT. Its translation is CASSLGRTRTKLFF. Complete variable domain (other parts from reference TRBV28 and TRBJ1-4): DVKVTQSSRYLVKRTGEKVFLECVQDMDHENMFWYRQDPGLGLRLIYFSYDVKMKEKGDIPEGYSVSREKKERFSLILESASTNQTSMYLCASSLGRTRTKLFFGSGTQLSVL.

This chain links TRBV4-1 with TRBJ2-1; D is unresolved. The CDR3 extends over 15 amino acids. V was pared by 2 bases and J by 9 bases, with 17 bases between. Germline V gene data show CDR1 as MGHRA and CDR2 as YSYEKL. CDR3 DNA sequence: TGCGCCAGCAGCCAAACGATAACGGTAGGCTTTGAGCAGTTCTTC. It translates to CASSQTITVGFEQFF.

This chain joins TRBV20-1 and TRBJ2-7, with D perhaps being TRBD1 or TRBD2 (5 bases each). CDR3 length: 12 amino acids. The V end was cut by 6 bases, the J end by 0 bases, with 9 bases between. Germline CDR1 reads DFQATT; CDR2 reads SNEGSKA (reference sequence). For the CDR3, the DNA is TGCAGTGCCGCAGGGACCTCCTACGAGCAGTACTTC. Protein sequence: CSAAGTSYEQYF.

This clonotype was found a few times. The V gene is TRBV7-2, the J gene TRBJ2-7, with TRBD1 matching 7 bases. V gave up 5 bases and J gave up 6 bases; unmatched junction bases: 16. Germline CDR1 and CDR2: SGHTA and FQGNSA. The CDR3 is 16 residues long. The CDR3 protein is CASSDQPFRGLGEQYF. The CDR3 DNA is TGTGCCAGCAGCGATCAGCCATTCAGGGGGTTGGGCGAGCAGTACTTC. Filled out from reference TRBV7-2 and TRBJ2-7, the complete variable domain reads GAGVSQSPSNKVTEKGKDVELRCDPISGHTALYWYRQSLGQGLEFLIYFQGNSAPDKSGLPSDRFSAERTGGSVSTLTIQRTQQEDSAVYLCASSDQPFRGLGEQYFGPGTRLTVT.

This clonotype showed up just a few times. This chain uses TRBV6-2 or TRBV6-3 with TRBJ2-1, with a possible D match to TRBD2 (5 bases). The CDR3 totals 13 residues. CDR1 is MNHEY and CDR2 is SVGEGT in the germline V gene. Trimming stripped 5 bases from V and 7 bases from J, with 12 bases between. CDR3 sequence reads: CASSKVPGNEQFF. CDR3 in DNA: TGTGCCAGCAGTAAAGTCCCGGGGAATGAGCAGTTCTTC.

V gene TRBV10-2 combines with J gene TRBJ2-1; the D is unclear. V was clipped by 6 bases and J by 0 bases, with 21 bases between them. From germline, CDR1 is WSHSY and CDR2 SAAADI. The CDR3 sequence is 18 residues long. This CDR3 is CASRRIREGGISYNEQFF. The CDR3 DNA is TGCGCCAGCAGGAGGATAAGGGAAGGCGGAATCTCCTACAATGAGCAGTTCTTC.

This clonotype was picked up many times. The V call is TRBV18, the J call TRBJ2-4; 10 bases fit TRBD1. Germline-derived CDR1 and CDR2 are KGHSH and LQKENI. V trimming: 0 bases; J trimming: 1 base; junction bases outside the gene matches: 3. The CDR3 sequence is 17 residues long. Here the CDR3 reads CASSPPTGQGAKNIQYF. The CDR3 DNA reads TGTGCCAGCTCACCACCGACGGGACAGGGGGCCAAAAACATTCAGTACTTC.

This clonotype was picked up a small number of times. V is TRBV7-6 and J is TRBJ2-1, with D possibly TRBD1 on 6 matching bases. The CDR3 length is 17 residues. The V gene's germline CDR1 is SGHVS and CDR2 FNYEAQ. V lost 1 base, J lost 0 bases, and 13 bases lay in between. CDR3 in amino acids: CASSLGSTGPSYNEQFF. CDR3 bases: TGTGCCAGCAGCTTAGGGTCTACAGGGCCCTCCTACAATGAGCAGTTCTTC.

The chain carries TRBV7-9 and TRBJ2-7; 7 nucleotides match TRBD2. Germline CDR1 is SEHNR and CDR2 is FQNEAQ (reference sequence). V trimming: 5 bases; J trimming: 1 base; junction bases outside the gene matches: 8. The CDR3 totals 15 residues. Here the CDR3 DNA reads TGTGCCAGCAGCCGGAGTGTGGGGGGGTCCTACGAGCAGTACTTC. This translates into CASSRSVGGSYEQYF.